These 20 T cell receptor beta chains came from one sample sequenced in a study of graft-versus-host responses after intestinal transplantation. The antigens these receptors bind are not known. TCRdb's copy holds only in-frame clones and misses some; the assay was immunoSEQ multiplex PCR. The sample records just under 50,000 clones, around 84% being singletons. Material: unstimulated CD4+ T cells sorted from spleen or lymph node cells, obtained before transplant. The source of these receptors is a human donor who was the organ donor for an intestinal transplant.

The chain uses TRBV7-2 and TRBJ1-2; D perhaps matches TRBD1 (6 bases). The CDR3 length is 13 residues. Germline V gene lookup returns CDR1 SGHTA and CDR2 FQGNSA. The ends were cut back, 0 bases at V and 7 bases at J, with 9 bases in the middle. CDR3 sequence reads: CASSLAGGFGYTF. The CDR3 DNA reads TGTGCCAGCAGCTTAGCAGGGGGTTTTGGCTACACCTTC.

The V gene is TRBV27, the J gene TRBJ2-5; D unclear. CDR1 is MNHEY and CDR2 is SMNVEV in the germline V gene (reference sequence). The V end lost 7 bases, the J end lost 0 bases, and 3 bases lay between the germline ends. The CDR3 is made up of 11 amino acids. The CDR3, as DNA: TGTGCCAGCAAACACCAAGAGACCCAGTACTTC. Amino acid sequence: CASKHQETQYF.

The DNA of the CDR3 is TGTGCCCTCTATACCACCTACGAGCAGTACTTC. It codes for CALYTTYEQYF. The rearrangement uses TRBV6-4 and TRBJ2-7; D uncertain. Between the trimmed V and J ends, which lost 11 bases and 2 bases, there was a span of 10 bases. This CDR3 comprises 11 residues. Germline assignment: CDR1 MRHNA and CDR2 SNTAGT.

The chain joins TRBV30 to TRBJ2-1; no clear D. The germline V gene has CDR1 GTSNPN and CDR2 SVGIG (reference sequence). With 5 bases removed from V and 4 bases from J, the gap between germline ends came to 12 bases. CDR3 size: 13 residues. The CDR3 bases are TGTGCCTGGGACCTTCGAGGTTACAATGAGCAGTTCTTC. It encodes CAWDLRGYNEQFF.

The rearrangement links TRBV2 to TRBJ1-2; no reliable D call. The CDR3 is 14 amino acids. V was pared by 2 bases and J by 3 bases, with 10 bases between. The germline V gene has CDR1 SNHLY and CDR2 FYNNEI. This CDR3 reads CASSESTGYYGYTF. The CDR3 DNA is TGTGCCAGCAGTGAATCCACGGGGTACTATGGCTACACCTTC.

CDR3 bases: TGTGCCAGCAGCCACCCCCCCGGTTCTAGCGGGAGGGATTTGGAGCAGTTCTTC. Amino acids: CASSHPPGSSGRDLEQFF. The chain is built from TRBV7-9 and TRBJ2-1; 12 bases fit TRBD2. The length of the CDR3 is 18 residues. In germline, CDR1 is SEHNR, CDR2 FQNEAQ (reference sequence). V dropped 5 bases and J dropped 10; count of bases not matched to a gene: 18.

The chain links TRBV10-1 to TRBJ1-4; 7 positions agree with TRBD1. The CDR3 has 14 amino acids. Trimming at V came to 6 bases and at J to 6 bases, leaving 7 bases not matched to a gene. Germline V lookup: CDR1 WNHNN, CDR2 SYGVQD (reference sequence). Here the CDR3 reads CASSRGGADEKLFF. CDR3 sequence (DNA): TGCGCCAGCAGCCGAGGGGGCGCGGATGAAAAACTGTTTTTT.

The chain recombines TRBV18 with TRBJ2-2, with no clear D. CDR3 length: 16 amino acids. Germline V gene sequence: CDR1 KGHSH, CDR2 LQKENI. The V gene lost 6 bases and the J gene lost 6 bases, with 20 bases spanning the gap. The CDR3 coding sequence is TGTGCCAGCTCCCAGCTTCAGGTGGATGGACCCGGGGAGCTGTTTTTT. Its protein is CASSQLQVDGPGELFF.

The gene calls are TRBV7-2 and TRBJ2-2; 9 nucleotides line up with TRBD2. This CDR3 region has 16 residues. V trimming: 5 bases; J trimming: 9 bases; junction bases outside the gene matches: 13. CDR1 and CDR2 (germline): SGHTA, FQGNSA. This chain's CDR3 is CASSLTSAGGPRELFF. CDR3 nucleotides: TGTGCCAGCAGCCTTACGTCAGCGGGGGGACCCCGGGAGCTGTTTTTT.

This clone was picked up one time. The CDR3 is CASSYEGNSPLHF. CDR3 sequence (DNA): TGTGCCAGCAGTTACGAGGGGAATTCACCCCTCCACTTT. The rearrangement uses TRBV6-6 and TRBJ1-6; D possibly corresponds to TRBD1 (5 bases). Germline lookup yields CDR1 MNHNY and CDR2 SVGAGI (reference sequence). The ends were cut back, 2 bases at V and 7 bases at J, with 6 bases in the middle. This CDR3 spans 13 amino acids.

The J gene is TRBJ2-5, the V gene TRBV5-1; D could derive from TRBD1 or TRBD2 (7 bases each). Germline V gene lookup returns CDR1 SGHRS and CDR2 YFSETQ. Trimming took off 0 bases at V and 1 base at J, with 13 bases between the two ends. The CDR3 extends over 16 amino acids. The CDR3 region is CASSLARGGPQETQYF. CDR3 nucleotide sequence: TGCGCCAGCAGCTTGGCCAGGGGGGGGCCCCAAGAGACCCAGTACTTC.

The chain combines TRBV19 with TRBJ2-1, with 11 bases that match TRBD2. Germline assignment: CDR1 LNHDA and CDR2 SQIVND (reference sequence). The ends lost 7 bases at V and 3 bases at J; junction bases unmatched: 5. The CDR3 has 15 amino acids. The CDR3, as DNA: TGTGCCAGTACTAGCGGGAGGATACTCTACAATGAGCAGTTCTTC. Encoded protein: CASTSGRILYNEQFF.

Only a few counts were recorded for this clone. The chain combines TRBV2 with TRBJ2-2; 8 bases line up with TRBD2. J lost 2 bases, V lost 4 bases, and 3 bases had no gene match. The CDR3 is made up of 15 amino acids. Germline CDR1 reads SNHLY; CDR2 reads FYNNEI. CDR3 bases: TGTGCCAGCAGTGGGGGGACTAGAAACACCGGGGAGCTGTTTTTT. It codes for CASSGGTRNTGELFF. The full variable domain, its missing parts supplied by reference TRBV2 and TRBJ2-2, is EPEVTQTPSHQVTQMGQEVILRCVPISNHLYFYWYRQILGQKVEFLVSFYNNEISEKSEIFDDQFSVERPDGSNFTLKIRSTKLEDSAMYFCASSGGTRNTGELFFGEGSRLTVL.

This CDR3 is CASSSRQLGYGYTF. The CDR3 DNA reads as TGTGCCAGCAGTTCGCGACAGCTTGGGTATGGCTACACCTTC. The chain uses TRBV6-5 and TRBJ1-2, with D possibly TRBD1 on 5 matching bases. The V gene's germline CDR1 is MNHEY and CDR2 SVGAGI. The length of the CDR3 is 14 residues. V lost 4 bases and J lost 5, with 14 bases in between.

The rearrangement links TRBV30 to TRBJ1-2, with D hard to call. Trimming removed 2 bases from V and 6 bases from J, with 13 bases in between. The length of the CDR3 is 13 residues. Germline V gene sequence: CDR1 GTSNPN, CDR2 SVGIG (reference sequence). The CDR3 bases are TGTGCCTGGAGTCCAATGGCCCCTCATGGCTACACCTTC. This gives the protein CAWSPMAPHGYTF. Drawing the rest from reference TRBV30 and TRBJ1-2, the complete variable domain is SQTIHQWPATLVQPVGSPLSLECTVEGTSNPNLYWYRQAAGRGLQLLFYSVGIGQISSEVPQNLSASRPQDRQFILSSKKLLLSDSGFYLCAWSPMAPHGYTFGSGTRLTVV.

V usage is TRBV4-3 and J usage is TRBJ2-7; 12 bases match TRBD2. J gave up 7 bases and V 6 bases, and 7 bases lay outside the gene matches. The germline V gene has CDR1 LGHNA and CDR2 YSLEER. The CDR3 totals 14 residues. CDR3 nucleotides: TGCGCCAGCAGTCGGACTAGCGGGGTAGGTGAGCAGTACTTC. This sequence encodes CASSRTSGVGEQYF.

The rearrangement joins TRBV5-1 to TRBJ1-1, with a possible D match to TRBD1 (6 bases). Germline assignment: CDR1 SGHRS and CDR2 YFSETQ. V was shortened by 0 bases and J by 8 bases, with 20 bases between the two germline ends. The CDR3 contains 16 residues. Here the CDR3 DNA reads TGCGCCAGCAGCTTGGTTGGGCATGGACAGCGATCCGAAGCTTTCTTT. Translated: CASSLVGHGQRSEAFF. The variable domain in full, with the rest retrieved from reference TRBV5-1 and TRBJ1-1, is KAGVTQTPRYLIKTRGQQVTLSCSPISGHRSVSWYQQTPGQGLQFLFEYFSETQRNKGNFPGRFSGRQFSNSRSEMNVSTLELGDSALYLCASSLVGHGQRSEAFFGQGTRLTVV.

The chain is built from TRBV5-1 and TRBJ1-1; 9 positions match TRBD1. V gave up 0 bases and J gave up 4 bases; unmatched junction bases: 4. CDR1 and CDR2 (germline): SGHRS, YFSETQ. This CDR3 is 15 amino acids long. CDR3 nucleotide sequence: TGCGCCAGCAGCTTGGGGGACAGGGAAGCCACTGAAGCTTTCTTT. Translating it yields CASSLGDREATEAFF.

J is TRBJ1-6 and V is TRBV14, with TRBD1 matching over 8 bases. This CDR3 comprises 15 residues. Germline V gives CDR1 SGHDN, CDR2 FVKESK. Unmatched junction bases numbered 4, after V lost 4 bases and J lost 5 bases. CDR3 in amino acids: CASSRNRGDNSPLHF. The CDR3 DNA sequence: TGTGCCAGCAGCCGAAACAGGGGGGATAATTCACCCCTCCACTTT.

The chain has TRBV7-2 and TRBJ1-1, with 9 positions matching TRBD1. This CDR3 is 14 amino acids long. The V gene's germline CDR1 is SGHTA and CDR2 FQGNSA. The V gene end was trimmed by 5 bases and the J gene end by 5 bases; junction bases not matched to a gene: 6. CDR3 sequence (DNA): TGTGCCAGCAGCCAACGGGACAGGGTGACTGAAGCTTTCTTT. It is translated as CASSQRDRVTEAFF.